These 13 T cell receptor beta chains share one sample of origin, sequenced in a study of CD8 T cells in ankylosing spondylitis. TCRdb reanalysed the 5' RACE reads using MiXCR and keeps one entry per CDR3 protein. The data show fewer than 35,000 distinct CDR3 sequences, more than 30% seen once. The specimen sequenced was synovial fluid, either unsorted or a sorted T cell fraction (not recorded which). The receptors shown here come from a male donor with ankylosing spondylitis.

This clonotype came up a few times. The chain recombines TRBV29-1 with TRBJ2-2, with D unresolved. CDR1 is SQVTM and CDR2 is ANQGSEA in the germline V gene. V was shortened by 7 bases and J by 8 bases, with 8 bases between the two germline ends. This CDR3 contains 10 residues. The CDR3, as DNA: TGCAGCGCCGAGGATGGGGAGCTGTTTTTT. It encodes CSAEDGELFF.

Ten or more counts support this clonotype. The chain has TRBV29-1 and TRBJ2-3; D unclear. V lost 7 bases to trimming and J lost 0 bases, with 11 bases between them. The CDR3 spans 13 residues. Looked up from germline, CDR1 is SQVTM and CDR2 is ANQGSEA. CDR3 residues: CSAPLWSTDTQYF. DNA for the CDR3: TGCAGCGCTCCTTTATGGAGCACAGATACGCAGTATTTT.

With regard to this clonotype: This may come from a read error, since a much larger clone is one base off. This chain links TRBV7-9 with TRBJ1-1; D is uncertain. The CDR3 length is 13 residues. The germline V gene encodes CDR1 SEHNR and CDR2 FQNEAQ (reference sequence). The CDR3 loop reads CASSLGLNTEVFF. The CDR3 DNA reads TGTGCCAGCAGCCTAGGCCTGAACACTGAAGTTTTCTTT.

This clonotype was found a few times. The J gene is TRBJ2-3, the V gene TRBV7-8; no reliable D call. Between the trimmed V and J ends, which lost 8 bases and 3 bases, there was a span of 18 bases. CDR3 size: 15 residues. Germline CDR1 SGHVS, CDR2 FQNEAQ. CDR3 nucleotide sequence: TGTGCCAGCGGACCTTCAGCCTACTATACAGATACGCAGTATTTT. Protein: CASGPSAYYTDTQYF.

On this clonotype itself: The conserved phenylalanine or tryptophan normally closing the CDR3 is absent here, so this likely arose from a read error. CDR3: CSARAGSNTEAFV. CDR3 coding DNA: TGCAGTGCTAGAGCCGGTAGTAACACTGAAGCTTTCGTT. This chain joins TRBV20-1 and TRBJ1-1; D is unresolved. The CDR3 loop spans 13 amino acids. Germline lookup yields CDR1 DFQATT and CDR2 SNEGSKA (reference sequence). Trimming left V 1 base short and J 2 bases short, with 8 bases between.

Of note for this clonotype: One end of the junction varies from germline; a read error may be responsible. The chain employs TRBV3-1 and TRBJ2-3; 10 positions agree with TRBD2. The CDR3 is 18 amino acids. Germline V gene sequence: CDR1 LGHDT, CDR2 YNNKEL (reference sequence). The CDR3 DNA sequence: TGTGCCAGCTGCCAATACTCTACTAGCGGGAAAAGCACAGATACGCAGTATTTT. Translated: CASCQYSTSGKSTDTQYF.

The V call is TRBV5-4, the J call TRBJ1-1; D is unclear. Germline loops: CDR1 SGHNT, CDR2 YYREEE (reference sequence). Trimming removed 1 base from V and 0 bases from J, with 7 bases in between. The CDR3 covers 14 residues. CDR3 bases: TGTGCCAGCAGCTTGAAAGGGTTGAACACTGAAGCTTTCTTT. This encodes CASSLKGLNTEAFF.

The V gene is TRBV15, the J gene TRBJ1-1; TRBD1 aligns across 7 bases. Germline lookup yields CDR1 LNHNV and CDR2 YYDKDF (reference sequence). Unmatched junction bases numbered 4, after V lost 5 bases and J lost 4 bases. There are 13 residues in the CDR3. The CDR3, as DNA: TGTGCCACCAGCTTAGGGGGCTTCACTGAAGCTTTCTTT. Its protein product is CATSLGGFTEAFF.

The CDR3 loop is CSARESWTSSYNEQFF. The CDR3 DNA reads as TGCAGTGCTAGAGAGAGCTGGACTAGCAGCTACAATGAGCAGTTCTTC. The chain links TRBV20-1 to TRBJ2-1; 8 bases agree with TRBD2. The germline CDR1 and CDR2 sequences are DFQATT and SNEGSKA (reference sequence). V lost 0 bases and J lost 3; bases outside the gene matches: 7. The CDR3 spans 16 residues.

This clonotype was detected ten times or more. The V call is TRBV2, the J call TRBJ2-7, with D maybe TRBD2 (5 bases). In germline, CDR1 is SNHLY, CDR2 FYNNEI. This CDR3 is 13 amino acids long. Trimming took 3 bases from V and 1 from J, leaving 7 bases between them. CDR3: CASSDRLSYEQYV. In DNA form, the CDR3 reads TGTGCCAGCAGTGACAGACTATCCTACGAGCAGTACGTC.

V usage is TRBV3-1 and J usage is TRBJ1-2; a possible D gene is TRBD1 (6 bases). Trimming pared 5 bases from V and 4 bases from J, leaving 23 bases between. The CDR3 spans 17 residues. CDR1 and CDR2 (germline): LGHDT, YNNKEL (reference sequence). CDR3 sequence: CASSSWAGALLGYGYTF. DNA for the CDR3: TGTGCCAGCAGCTCATGGGCAGGGGCTCTACTCGGCTATGGCTACACCTTC.

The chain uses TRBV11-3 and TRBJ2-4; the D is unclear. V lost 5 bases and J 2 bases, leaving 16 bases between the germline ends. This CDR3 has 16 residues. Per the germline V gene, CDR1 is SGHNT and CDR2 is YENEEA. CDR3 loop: CASSPPRLGSKNIQYF. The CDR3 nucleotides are TGTGCCAGCAGCCCCCCTCGACTGGGGTCCAAAAACATTCAGTACTTC.

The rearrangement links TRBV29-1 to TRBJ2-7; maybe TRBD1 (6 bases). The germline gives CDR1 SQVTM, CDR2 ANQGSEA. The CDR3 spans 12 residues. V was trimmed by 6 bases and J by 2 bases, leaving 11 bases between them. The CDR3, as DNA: TGCAGCGTGTTGACAGGCACCTACGAGCAGTACGTC. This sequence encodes CSVLTGTYEQYV.